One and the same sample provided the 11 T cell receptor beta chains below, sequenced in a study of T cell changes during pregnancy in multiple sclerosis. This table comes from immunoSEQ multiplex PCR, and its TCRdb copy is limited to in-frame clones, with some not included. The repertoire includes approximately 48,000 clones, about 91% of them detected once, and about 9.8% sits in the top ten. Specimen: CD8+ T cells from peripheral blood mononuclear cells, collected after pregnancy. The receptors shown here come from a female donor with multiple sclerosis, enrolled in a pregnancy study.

As DNA, the CDR3 is TGTGCCAGCTCACCACCCCCCAGCCAAGAGACCCAGTACTTC. Encoded protein: CASSPPPSQETQYF. The rearrangement uses TRBV18 and TRBJ2-5; D gene ambiguous. V lost 0 bases, J lost 1 base, and 6 bases lay in between. The CDR3 extends over 14 amino acids. Germline CDR1 and CDR2: KGHSH and LQKENI.

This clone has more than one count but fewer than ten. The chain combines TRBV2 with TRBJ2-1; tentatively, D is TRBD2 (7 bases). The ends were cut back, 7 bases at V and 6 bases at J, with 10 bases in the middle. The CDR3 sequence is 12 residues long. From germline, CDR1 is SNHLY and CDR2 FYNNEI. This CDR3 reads CASTGGPNEQFF. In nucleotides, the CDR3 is TGTGCCAGCACGGGGGGCCCCAATGAGCAGTTCTTC.

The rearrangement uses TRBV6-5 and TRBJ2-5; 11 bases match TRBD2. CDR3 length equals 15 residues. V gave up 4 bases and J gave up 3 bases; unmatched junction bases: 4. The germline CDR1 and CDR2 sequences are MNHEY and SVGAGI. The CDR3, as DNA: TGTGCCAGCAGTTCTAGCGGGGGGCTGAAAGAGACCCAGTACTTC. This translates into CASSSSGGLKETQYF.

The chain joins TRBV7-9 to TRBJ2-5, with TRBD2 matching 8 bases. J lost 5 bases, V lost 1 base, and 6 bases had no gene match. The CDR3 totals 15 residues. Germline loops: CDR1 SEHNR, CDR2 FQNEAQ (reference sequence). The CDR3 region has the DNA TGTGCCAGCAGCTTAGAATTCGGGAGGGGGGAGACCCAGTACTTC. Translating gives CASSLEFGRGETQYF.

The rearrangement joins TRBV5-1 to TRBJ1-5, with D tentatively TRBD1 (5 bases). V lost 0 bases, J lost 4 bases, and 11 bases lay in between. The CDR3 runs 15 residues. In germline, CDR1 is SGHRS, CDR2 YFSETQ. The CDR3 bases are TGCGCCAGCAGCTTGGAGGGGCTCTCGAATCAGCCCCAGCATTTT. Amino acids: CASSLEGLSNQPQHF.

CDR3 bases: TGTGCCAGCCCGCCTCCGGGTAACCTCCAAGAGACCCAGTACTTC. Protein product: CASPPPGNLQETQYF. The V and J genes are TRBV6-5 and TRBJ2-5, with D hard to call. Per the germline V gene, CDR1 is MNHEY and CDR2 is SVGAGI. The ends were cut back, 8 bases at V and 1 base at J, with 17 bases in the middle. The CDR3 runs to 15 residues.

This CDR3 is CAISPMAGSTDTQYF. For the CDR3, the DNA is TGTGCCATCAGTCCTATGGCGGGAAGCACAGATACGCAGTATTTT. This chain links TRBV10-3 with TRBJ2-3; the D gene is possibly TRBD2 (6 bases). The germline V gene encodes CDR1 ENHRY and CDR2 SYGVKD. With 5 bases removed from V and 0 bases from J, the gap between germline ends came to 12 bases. The CDR3 spans 15 residues.

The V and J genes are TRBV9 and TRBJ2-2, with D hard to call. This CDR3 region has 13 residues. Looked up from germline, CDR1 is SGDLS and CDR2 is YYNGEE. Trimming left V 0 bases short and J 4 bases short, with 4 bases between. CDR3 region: CASSVGPTGELFF. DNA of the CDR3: TGTGCCAGCAGCGTAGGGCCCACCGGGGAGCTGTTTTTT.

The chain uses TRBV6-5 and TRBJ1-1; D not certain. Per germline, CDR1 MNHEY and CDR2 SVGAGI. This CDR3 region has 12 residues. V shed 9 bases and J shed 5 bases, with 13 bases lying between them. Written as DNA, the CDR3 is TGTGCCAGTTCAGGAGGAGGGACTGAAGCTTTCTTT. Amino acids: CASSGGGTEAFF.

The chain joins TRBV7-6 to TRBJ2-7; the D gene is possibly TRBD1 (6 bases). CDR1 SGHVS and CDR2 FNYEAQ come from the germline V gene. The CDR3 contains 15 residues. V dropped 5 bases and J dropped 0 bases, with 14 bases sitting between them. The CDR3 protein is CASSRGQLNSYEQYF. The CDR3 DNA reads TGTGCCAGCAGCCGCGGACAGTTAAACTCCTACGAGCAGTACTTC.

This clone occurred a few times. CDR3 protein: CASSLDEAHNEQFF. In nucleotides, the CDR3 is TGTGCCAGCAGCTTGGACGAGGCCCACAATGAGCAGTTCTTC. The chain carries TRBV5-5 and TRBJ2-1; no firm D call. The CDR3 covers 14 residues. CDR1 SGHKS and CDR2 YYEKEE come from the germline V gene (reference sequence). The V gene lost 0 bases and the J gene lost 5 bases, with 9 bases spanning the gap.